These T cell receptor beta chains were read from a single sample in a study of T cells in Graves' hyperthyroidism and ophthalmopathy. TCRdb re-called the multiplex PCR reads with MiXCR, one entry per CDR3 protein. The sample consists of roughly 700,000 distinct CDR3 sequences, around 15% of them appearing once. Sequenced input: blood. These receptors were obtained from a woman aged 18-30 years with Graves' hyperthyroidism. CDR3s include the opening cysteine and the closing phenylalanine or tryptophan. The D gene is left open where the match is weak. Clone size is given for some rows only: seen once, a few or many times, or a class if the clone is expanded.

clone size,D gene,J gene,V gene,CDR3 DNA,CDR3 protein
many,TRBD2,TRBJ2-1,TRBV20-1,TGCAGTGCTCCTACCGGGACTAGCGGGTACAATGAGCAGTTCTTC,CSAPTGTSGYNEQFF
-,-,TRBJ2-7,TRBV10-3,TGTGCCATCAGTGCGCTGGGCGGATACGAGCAGTACTTC,CAISALGGYEQYF
-,-,TRBJ1-1,TRBV12-5,TGTGCTAGTGGCCTGGACGGGTTGAACACTGAAGCTTTCTTT,CASGLDGLNTEAFF
many,TRBD2,TRBJ2-1,TRBV5-1,TGCGCCAGCAGCACCTACCCGGGACTAGCGGGAAGTGAGCAGTTCTTC,CASSTYPGLAGSEQFF
many,TRBD2,TRBJ2-1,TRBV27,TGTGCCAGCAGTTTATCCCCTAGCGGGAGGACCCAGTTCTTC,CASSLSPSGRTQFF
few,TRBD1,TRBJ1-1,TRBV20-1,TGCAGTGCTTCACTTGCCTCAGGGGGTAGTAAGAAAGCTTTCTTT,CSASLASGGSKKAFF
few,-,TRBJ1-6,TRBV20-1,TGCAGTGCTAGAGACCCCATTGGTAATTCACCCCTCCACTTT,CSARDPIGNSPLHF
-,-,TRBJ2-5,TRBV30,TGTGCCTGGAGCTCAGGGTTGAAGGAGACCCAGTACTTC,CAWSSGLKETQYF
few,-,TRBJ1-4,TRBV29-1,TGCAGCGTTGATGGCGGACCTAATGAAAAACTGTTTTTT,CSVDGGPNEKLFF
-,-,TRBJ2-5,TRBV15,TGTGCCACCAGTGGGGGACGGGGGCGAGAGACCCAGTACTTC,CATSGGRGRETQYF
many,-,TRBJ2-1,TRBV20-1,TGCAGTGCTAGAGGTCTGGTAGCGGAGGCGAAATACAATGAGCAGTTCTTC,CSARGLVAEAKYNEQFF
-,-,TRBJ2-1,TRBV11-2,TGTGCCAGCAACGTTCTCGGGAGTCAGGCTCCACAGTTCTTC,CASNVLGSQAPQFF
few,TRBD2,TRBJ2-1,TRBV6-1,TGTGCCAGCAGAAAAAGCGGGACCTACAATGAGCAGTTCTTC,CASRKSGTYNEQFF
-,-,TRBJ2-1,TRBV19,TGTGCCAGTACCCCGGCAGGGCCAAACTACAATGAGCAGTTCTTC,CASTPAGPNYNEQFF
few,TRBD1,TRBJ1-2,TRBV6-6,TGTGCCAGCACTCGGGACAGCCGAGTGGGAGGCTACACCTTC,CASTRDSRVGGYTF
few,TRBD2,TRBJ2-5,TRBV7-2,TGTGCCAGCAGCTTCATGGCGGGAGTTCGAGAGACCCAGTACTTC,CASSFMAGVRETQYF
once,TRBD2,TRBJ2-3,TRBV7-3,TGTGCCAGCAGCCCGCTTGGTAGCGGGAGTATCGATACGCAGTATTTT,CASSPLGSGSIDTQYF
many,TRBD1,TRBJ1-1,TRBV28,TGTGCCAGCAGTCAAACCGGGACAGGGGCTACTGAAGCTTTCTTT,CASSQTGTGATEAFF
-,-,TRBJ1-3,TRBV10-3,TGTGCCATCAGTGAGAAGGACACGGGGATTGCCACCATATATTTT,CAISEKDTGIATIYF
once,-,TRBJ1-4,TRBV4-1,TGCGCCAGCAGCCAATTCGGTGAAAGGGGGGAAAAACTGTTTTTT,CASSQFGERGEKLFF
many,-,TRBJ2-1,TRBV24-1,TGTGCCACCGCCCTAGGTTGGGGATCCTACAATGAGCAGTTCTTC,CATALGWGSYNEQFF
-,TRBD2,TRBJ2-3,TRBV19,TGTGCCTCCTCCAGGGAGGGCCCTGGCACAGATACGCAGTATTTT,CASSREGPGTDTQYF
few,-,TRBJ2-7,TRBV20-1,TGCAGTGCCCCCGGGGACGGGTACGAGCAGTACTTC,CSAPGDGYEQYF
many,-,TRBJ1-1,TRBV13,TGTGCCAGCAGCTTAAGGGGTGCGAACACTGAAGCTTTCTTT,CASSLRGANTEAFF
many,TRBD1,TRBJ1-4,TRBV2,TGTGCCAGCAGGGCGGACAGGATGGGAGAAAAACTGTTTTTT,CASRADRMGEKLFF
-,-,TRBJ1-5,TRBV6-2/TRBV6-3,TGTGCCAGCAGTTACGGGACACGTTATAGCAATCAGTCCCAGCATTTT,CASSYGTRYSNQSQHF
many,-,TRBJ2-7,TRBV12-3/TRBV12-4,TGTGCCAGCAGTTTGACCCGGGCCATTTACGAGCAGTACTTC,CASSLTRAIYEQYF
-,-,TRBJ2-5,TRBV18,TGTGCCAGCTCACTAAGGTTGAGGTTCCTAGCGAACACTCAAGAGACCCAGTACTTC,CASSLRLRFLANTQETQYF
few,-,TRBJ1-5,TRBV5-1,TGCGCCAGCAGCTTGGTACCAGATCAGCCCCAGCATTTT,CASSLVPDQPQHF
few,-,TRBJ1-5,TRBV7-2,TGTGCCAGCGGATTTAGAAATCAGCCCCAGCATTTT,CASGFRNQPQHF
many,-,TRBJ2-2,TRBV3-1,TGTGCCAGCAGCCGCCACGGGGGTCTATCAGGCGCAACGAGCACCGGGGAGCTGTTTTTT,CASSRHGGLSGATSTGELFF
many,TRBD2,TRBJ2-3,TRBV20-1,TGCAGTGCTAGAGATTCTGGAGGACTAGCGGTTCGAGATACGCAGTATTTT,CSARDSGGLAVRDTQYF
few,-,TRBJ1-2,TRBV6-1,TGTGCCAGCAGTTATTGGGACCCTACAGGGAACTATGGCTACACCTTC,CASSYWDPTGNYGYTF
-,-,TRBJ1-1,TRBV14,TGTGCCAGCAGCCAAGGGGGCGGGGGAACTTTCTTT,CASSQGGGGTFF
many,-,TRBJ1-1,TRBV7-3,TGTGCCAGCAGCGCCGGATGGAACACTGAAGCTTTCTTT,CASSAGWNTEAFF
-,-,TRBJ2-1,TRBV20-1,TGCAGTGCTAGAGAGGGGCTGAGCTCCTACAATGAGCAGTTCTTC,CSAREGLSSYNEQFF
many,TRBD1,TRBJ1-1,TRBV7-3,TGTGCCAGCAGCTTAATAAGGGGGCAGAACACTGAAGCTTTCTTT,CASSLIRGQNTEAFF
many,-,TRBJ2-7,TRBV30,TGTGCCTGGAGTCGCAGGGTAGCCGACGAGCAGTACTTC,CAWSRRVADEQYF
-,-,TRBJ1-2,TRBV19,TGTGCCAGTAGTATAGCGTATGGCTACACCTTC,CASSIAYGYTF
few,-,TRBJ2-7,TRBV12-3/TRBV12-4,TGTGCCAGCAGGATTCGGGGCGGTTTCTACGAGCAGTACTTC,CASRIRGGFYEQYF
many,TRBD2,TRBJ2-1,TRBV9,TGTGCCAGCAGCCGTCTTAGCGGGATCACCTACAATGAGCAGTTCTTC,CASSRLSGITYNEQFF
many,TRBD1,TRBJ1-3,TRBV18,TGTGCCAGCTCACCAACAGGGGACTACTCTGGAAACACCATATATTTT,CASSPTGDYSGNTIYF
many,TRBD1,TRBJ2-7,TRBV7-9,TGTGCCAGCAGCGGACAGGGGTTCTCCGAGCAGTACTTC,CASSGQGFSEQYF
few,-,TRBJ1-3,TRBV20-1,TGCAGTGCTAGAGTTTTACATCCTCGCTCTGGAAACACCATATATTTT,CSARVLHPRSGNTIYF
many,-,TRBJ2-5,TRBV2,TGTGCCAGCTCCACCCCGCGGGGAATTGAGACCCAGTACTTC,CASSTPRGIETQYF
few,-,TRBJ2-5,TRBV29-1,TGCAGCGTTGATAAGGAGACCCAGTACTTC,CSVDKETQYF
many,-,TRBJ1-1,TRBV12-3/TRBV12-4,TGTGCCAGCAGTCGAACACGAACGAACACTAAAGCTTTCTTT,CASSRTRTNTKAFF
few,-,TRBJ2-7,TRBV2,TGTGCCAGCAGAACCACCTACGAGCAGTACTTC,CASRTTYEQYF
-,TRBD1,TRBJ2-1,TRBV3-1,TGTGCCAGCAGCCAAACGACAGGGATGGATGGCAATGAGCAGTTCTTC,CASSQTTGMDGNEQFF
many,-,TRBJ2-7,TRBV6-2/TRBV6-3,TGTGCCAGCAGTTTTACCACGGAGGGGGCGCGCGAGCAGTACTTC,CASSFTTEGAREQYF
-,-,TRBJ1-3,TRBV5-8,TGTGCCAGCAGCTTGCAGGGTAACTCTGGAAACACCATATATTTT,CASSLQGNSGNTIYF
-,TRBD2,TRBJ2-7,TRBV12-3/TRBV12-4,TGTGCCAGCAGTGGCACCGGGACTAGCGGGAGACCTCCCTCCTACGAGCAGTACTTC,CASSGTGTSGRPPSYEQYF
few,TRBD2,TRBJ2-1,TRBV18,TGTGCCAGCTCACAAGGGACTAGCGGCCCAGGGAAGCAGTTCTTC,CASSQGTSGPGKQFF
many,-,TRBJ2-7,TRBV12-3/TRBV12-4,TGTGCCAGCATGGTATGGGGGCGCGAATTACAGCAGTACTTC,CASMVWGRELQQYF
many,-,TRBJ2-1,TRBV6-2/TRBV6-3,TGTGCCAGCAGCGCCCGGGAGCCCGCCTACAATGAGCAGTTCTTC,CASSAREPAYNEQFF
many,TRBD2,TRBJ2-5,TRBV6-1,TGTGCCAGCAGTTCCGATGGACTAGCGGGAGCAGAGACCCAGTACTTC,CASSSDGLAGAETQYF
-,TRBD2,TRBJ2-1,TRBV6-1,TGTGCCAGCAGGCGGAGCCTAGCGGGAGGGTTCTACAATGAGCAGTTCTTC,CASRRSLAGGFYNEQFF
many,-,TRBJ2-7,TRBV3-1,TGTGCCAGCAGCCAAGACGGCCCCAACGAGAATGACGAGCAGTACTTC,CASSQDGPNENDEQYF
many,-,TRBJ2-2,TRBV28,TGTGCCAGCAGTGAACAGGGCAATTGGGCCGGGGAGCTGTTTTTT,CASSEQGNWAGELFF
-,TRBD2,TRBJ2-1,TRBV13,TGTGCCAGCAGCTTTACCGGGACTAGCGGGAGTGGGCAGTTCTTC,CASSFTGTSGSGQFF